Sequencing of this TCR beta chain was carried out in a study of technical replicates of blood from several donors. Data came from immunoSEQ multiplex PCR; TCRdb stores just in-frame clones and leaves some out. The table records tens of thousands of clones, 80% to 95% of them present only once. V dropped 9 bases and J dropped 5; count of bases not matched to a gene: 7. The germline CDR1 and CDR2 sequences are ENHRY and SYGVKD. The CDR3 totals 13 residues. This receptor was taken from a human donor in good health. Some clones in this sample may be carry-over from other donors' samples. The material sequenced was T cells isolated from PBMCs. The chain uses TRBV10-3 and TRBJ2-7; 10 positions match TRBD2. CDR3 sequence reads: CAIGTSAADEQYF. CDR3 nucleotides: TGTGCCATTGGGACTAGCGCAGCGGACGAGCAGTACTTC.